Below, 2 T cell receptor beta chains from the same sample are listed, as sequenced in a study of tumor-infiltrating lymphocytes in primary liver carcinoma. Total RNA amounting to around 530 ng was the source from which TCR beta cDNA was made with a constant-region primer. Nested multiplex PCR, run for three rounds with slightly modified ARM-PCR, yielded TCR beta libraries. TRBV1-TRBV30 forward primers and a C-beta reverse primer were used in the first two PCR rounds, which each ran for about 10 cycles. TCRdb fed the multiplex PCR reads into MiXCR, producing one record per CDR3 protein. The sample yields 110,000 or so distinct CDR3 sequences, 80% to 85% seen once. Unsorted bulk tissue (roughly 17-32 mg) underwent RNA and DNA co-extraction. Specimen: liver tumor tissue from sampling region 3. As for subset: tumor region T3, left-lateral pole. The receptor set was obtained from a man aged 35-49 years with primary liver carcinoma and hepatitis B virus infection.

About this clonotype: Lacking the conserved final phenylalanine or tryptophan, this CDR3 likely reflects a read error. No DNA is shown, since the ends of the CDR3 on it are uncertain; the CDR3 is the one TCRdb lists. The J gene is TRBJ2-2, the V gene TRBV6-4; the table names TRBD1, a call not compared with the DNA. Germline CDR1 MRHNA, CDR2 SNTAGT. The CDR3 comprises 13 residues, both ends counted. CDR3 protein: CPSSAEGAGGLYI.

This clonotype was observed once. A junction end diverges from the germline sequence, so it may reflect a read error. The rearrangement uses TRBV4-3 and TRBJ2-3; 8 bases are a match to TRBD2. This CDR3 has 16 residues. The germline gives CDR1 LGHNA, CDR2 YSLEER. The CDR3 protein is CSSNQGTSGTTDTQYF. CDR3 nucleotide sequence: TGCTCCAGCAACCAGGGGACTAGTGGGACCACAGATACGCAGTATTTT.